The clone carrying this TCR beta chain was observed a single time. Its antigen is as yet unknown. Assay: immunoSEQ multiplex PCR; the TCRdb copy retains only in-frame clones and omits some. The data contain around 110,000 clones, more than 75% of them singletons. The data are from a study of T cell responses to AZD1222 COVID-19 vaccine. Background on the study: Analysis merged second doses at about 4 or about 12 weeks.

Germline CDR1 and CDR2: MGHRA and YSYEKL. This CDR3 has 17 residues. V was clipped by 0 bases and J by 0 bases, with 12 bases between them. The study's findings and limits: Vaccine-related CD4 TCRs covered spike, predominating at 160-218 and 743-854. Spike-specific TCR depth and breadth grew after two AZD1222 doses.

The sequencing here drew on peripheral blood, taken on day 0 of AZD1222 vaccination. This chain links TRBV4-1 with TRBJ2-1; possibly TRBD1 or TRBD2 for D (5 bases each). The sequence was obtained from an adult in good health. The CDR3 sequence: CASSQDPAGTSYNEQFF. The CDR3 region has the DNA TGCGCCAGCAGCCAAGATCCGGCAGGGACCTCCTACAATGAGCAGTTCTTC.